A single sample gave rise to the 28 T cell receptor beta chains below, sequenced in a study of blood T cells in healthy people across ages. Next came a second PCR, run for about 6 to 12 cycles, which used a sample-barcoded 5' primer along with a J-beta primer mix. MiXCR was run by TCRdb on the 5' RACE reads, yielding one entry per CDR3 protein. The data show approximately 730,000 distinct CDR3 sequences, with 35% to 45% seen just once and around a fifth held by the top ten. The specimen was blood. The receptors shown here come from a woman in her sixties or seventies in good health.

This chain uses TRBV29-1 with TRBJ2-7; D gene ambiguous. Per germline, CDR1 SQVTM and CDR2 ANQGSEA. The CDR3 has 10 amino acids. V dropped 4 bases and J dropped 5 bases, with 6 bases sitting between them. CDR3 DNA sequence: TGCAGCGTTGGCAGCAACGAGCAGTACTTC. Translating gives CSVGSNEQYF.

For this clonotype: A much bigger clone sits one base away, suggesting this may be a read error. The CDR3 nucleotides read TGCGCCAGCAGCGCCGGGACTAGCGGGGGCCAGTTCTTC. Translation gives CASSAGTSGGQFF. The V gene is TRBV5-1, the J gene TRBJ2-1, with 14 bases identical to TRBD2. V gave up 4 bases and J gave up 13 bases; unmatched junction bases: 4. The CDR3 consists of 13 residues. Per the germline V gene, CDR1 is SGHRS and CDR2 is YFSETQ.

This clonotype came up a few times. The rearrangement joins TRBV7-3 to TRBJ2-1; D call uncertain. The V end lost 5 bases, the J end lost 2 bases, and 13 bases lay between the germline ends. The CDR3 extends over 15 amino acids. CDR1 is SGHTA and CDR2 is FQGTGA in the germline V gene. As DNA, the CDR3 is TGTGCCAGCAGCGATGGTAGTCCCCCCTACAATGAGCAGTTCTTC. Protein sequence: CASSDGSPPYNEQFF.

The chain joins TRBV6-2 or TRBV6-3 to TRBJ2-1; 8 bases map to TRBD2. The ends lost 6 bases at V and 5 bases at J; junction bases unmatched: 9. This CDR3 has 15 residues. Germline V gene sequence: CDR1 MNHEY, CDR2 SVGEGT. CDR3 sequence (DNA): TGTGCCAGCAGCTTTAATAGACTAGCGCACAATGAGCAGTTCTTC. Amino acid sequence: CASSFNRLAHNEQFF.

The chain has TRBV7-6 and TRBJ2-7; TRBD1 aligns across 9 bases. Per the germline V gene, CDR1 is SGHVS and CDR2 is FNYEAQ. The CDR3 loop spans 16 amino acids. The V segment lost 5 bases and the J segment 3 bases; nucleotides outside the gene matches: 11. The chain's CDR3 is CASSAGQGPINYEQYF. CDR3 coding DNA: TGTGCCAGCAGCGCCGGACAGGGGCCTATAAACTACGAGCAGTACTTC. Filled out from reference TRBV7-6 and TRBJ2-7, the complete variable domain reads GAGVSQSPRYKVTKRGQDVALRCDPISGHVSLYWYRQALGQGPEFLTYFNYEAQQDKSGLPNDRFSAERPEGSISTLTIQRTEQRDSAMYRCASSAGQGPINYEQYFGPGTRLTVT.

The J gene is TRBJ1-1, the V gene TRBV7-6; D call uncertain. This CDR3 spans 15 amino acids. V was cut by 5 bases and J by 0 bases, with 13 bases left in between. Germline loops: CDR1 SGHVS, CDR2 FNYEAQ. As DNA, the CDR3 is TGTGCCAGCAGCCCCTTGGAGGTCGTGAACACTGAAGCTTTCTTT. It codes for CASSPLEVVNTEAFF.

The genes are TRBV7-2 and TRBJ1-5, with 8 bases aligning to TRBD1. The CDR3 contains 14 residues. Germline CDR1 is SGHTA and CDR2 is FQGNSA. J gave up 6 bases and V 4 bases, and 5 bases lay outside the gene matches. CDR3 DNA: TGTGCCAGCAGCTCCAGGGGGCACGGTCAGCCCCAGCATTTT. It translates to CASSSRGHGQPQHF.

The gene calls are TRBV29-1 and TRBJ2-5, with a possible D match to TRBD2 (6 bases). TRBJ2-7 explains the end of the DNA better; the J call may be wrong. The length of the CDR3 is 13 residues. Germline lookup yields CDR1 SQVTM and CDR2 ANQGSEA. In DNA form, the CDR3 reads TGCAGCGTATGGCGGGGAGGCAGGGACGAGCAGTACTTC. Protein: CSVWRGGRDEQYF.

This clonotype was observed at least ten times. This sequence joins TRBV4-3 and TRBJ2-7; 11 positions match TRBD2. The CDR3 contains 14 residues. Germline loops: CDR1 LGHNA, CDR2 YSLEER. V gave up 4 bases and J gave up 5 bases; unmatched junction bases: 4. CDR3 protein: CASSPLAGADEQYF. DNA of the CDR3: TGCGCCAGCAGCCCACTAGCGGGAGCGGACGAGCAGTACTTC.

A few counts support this clonotype. The rearrangement links TRBV7-3 to TRBJ2-2; 7 bases line up with TRBD1. CDR3 length: 14 amino acids. Losses at the gene ends were 5 bases for V and 6 bases for J; bases not matched to a gene: 6. Germline lookup yields CDR1 SGHTA and CDR2 FQGTGA. The CDR3 nucleotides are TGTGCCAGCAGCCAAGAACAGGGGCCCGGGGAGCTGTTTTTT. Amino acid sequence: CASSQEQGPGELFF.

The rearrangement links TRBV7-3 to TRBJ2-1; D unclear. Trimming cost V 5 bases and J 0 bases, with 11 bases left between them. This CDR3 spans 15 amino acids. CDR1 is SGHTA, CDR2 FQGTGA, per germline. The CDR3 DNA reads TGTGCCAGCAGCCCGGCGGACGGCTCCTACAATGAGCAGTTCTTC. It is translated as CASSPADGSYNEQFF.

This clonotype showed up just a few times. CDR3 in DNA: TGTGCCAGCAGTTTAACAGGGGCTTCCTACGAGCAGTACTTC. Its translation is CASSLTGASYEQYF. The rearrangement joins TRBV12-3 or TRBV12-4 to TRBJ2-7, with 7 positions matching TRBD1. Trimming at V came to 2 bases and at J to 1 base, leaving 2 bases not matched to a gene. CDR3 length equals 14 residues.

The V call is TRBV2, the J call TRBJ2-3; D is perhaps TRBD2 (5 bases). The CDR3 spans 13 residues. V gave up 7 bases and J gave up 2 bases, with 10 bases separating them. CDR1 and CDR2 from the germline V gene are SNHLY and FYNNEI. Here the CDR3 reads CASIWRLTDTQYF. The CDR3 DNA sequence: TGTGCCAGCATTTGGAGGCTCACAGATACGCAGTATTTT.

This clonotype was counted a few times. V usage is TRBV7-6 and J usage is TRBJ2-7; 10 bases are shared with TRBD2. Judging by the DNA end, TRBJ2-5 fits better; the J call may be wrong. The CDR3 loop spans 15 amino acids. Per the germline V gene, CDR1 is SGHVS and CDR2 is FNYEAQ. The chain's CDR3 is CASSLESGGEQTQYF. CDR3 DNA sequence: TGTGCCAGCAGCTTAGAAAGCGGGGGGGAGCAGACCCAGTACTTC.

This clonotype was recorded many times. The chain is built from TRBV3-1 and TRBJ2-4, with no clear D. Trimming took 4 bases from V and 3 from J, leaving 13 bases between them. CDR3 size: 15 residues. Germline assignment: CDR1 LGHDT and CDR2 YNNKEL (reference sequence). Written as DNA, the CDR3 is TGTGCCAGCAGCCCGCGTCTAGTGGGCAAAAACATTCAGTACTTC. The encoded protein is CASSPRLVGKNIQYF.

The CDR3 region is CASSEFFSSGAYNEQFF. The CDR3 bases are TGTGCCAGCAGTGAATTTTTCTCCAGCGGTGCCTACAATGAGCAGTTCTTC. The rearrangement uses TRBV25-1 and TRBJ2-1, with a possible D match to TRBD2 (5 bases). The CDR3 is made up of 17 amino acids. CDR1 and CDR2 from the germline V gene are MGHDK and SYGVNS. With 1 base removed from V and 2 bases from J, the gap between germline ends came to 15 bases. Drawing the rest from reference TRBV25-1 and TRBJ2-1, the complete variable domain is EADIYQTPRYLVIGTGKKITLECSQTMGHDKMYWYQQDPGMELHLIHYSYGVNSTEKGDLSSESTVSRIRTEHFPLTLESARPSHTSQYLCASSEFFSSGAYNEQFFGPGTRLTVL.

This clonotype appeared once. J is TRBJ2-5 and V is TRBV7-6, with TRBD2 matching 8 bases. V was clipped by 5 bases and J by 1 base; unmatched bases: 12. The germline CDR1 and CDR2 sequences are SGHVS and FNYEAQ. CDR3 size: 17 residues. Here the CDR3 reads CASSPGLVGGFQETQYF. The CDR3 DNA follows: TGTGCCAGCAGCCCGGGACTAGTTGGGGGATTCCAAGAGACCCAGTACTTC.

The chain recombines TRBV20-1 with TRBJ2-5; weak D call: TRBD1 (6 bases). The DNA end favors TRBJ2-7, so the J call may be wrong. The CDR3 contains 12 residues. Germline V CDR1 and CDR2: DFQATT, SNEGSKA (reference sequence). CDR3 nucleotides: TGCAGTGCTAGAGATCAGGGGTCCGAGCAGTACTTC. It encodes CSARDQGSEQYF.

This clonotype came up a few times. The chain recombines TRBV7-2 with TRBJ1-5, with 8 bases fitting TRBD1. The CDR3 loop spans 16 amino acids. CDR1 SGHTA and CDR2 FQGNSA come from the germline V gene. The ends lost 2 bases at V and 6 bases at J; junction bases unmatched: 9. CDR3 sequence: CASSLNTGGDGQPQHF. CDR3 DNA: TGTGCCAGCAGCTTAAATACAGGGGGAGACGGTCAGCCCCAGCATTTT.

The chain employs TRBV18 and TRBJ1-2; 10 bases map to TRBD1. The trim removed 2 bases at V and 9 bases at J, leaving 18 bases unmatched. CDR3 size: 18 residues. The germline CDR1 and CDR2 sequences are KGHSH and LQKENI. CDR3 amino acids: CASSPIQTGGSMSARYTF. CDR3 sequence (DNA): TGTGCCAGCTCACCAATTCAGACAGGGGGCTCAATGTCAGCTCGCTACACCTTC.

This rearrangement joins TRBV20-1 to TRBJ1-1, with D perhaps TRBD1 (5 bases). This CDR3 spans 11 amino acids. Germline CDR1 and CDR2: DFQATT and SNEGSKA (reference sequence). The ends were cut back, 1 base at V and 10 bases at J, with 10 bases in the middle. The CDR3 reads CSARAGLGAFF. CDR3 in DNA: TGCAGTGCTAGAGCGGGGCTTGGAGCTTTCTTT.

The chain is built from TRBV6-6 and TRBJ2-3; 9 positions agree with TRBD1. The CDR3 spans 15 residues. Germline V lookup: CDR1 MNHNY, CDR2 SVGAGI (reference sequence). The trim removed 6 bases at V and 1 base at J, leaving 5 bases unmatched. CDR3 DNA sequence: TGTGCCAGCAGACAGACAGGGGGTCGCACAGATACGCAGTATTTT. It translates to CASRQTGGRTDTQYF.

The rearrangement uses TRBV6-5 and TRBJ2-5; 7 bases map to TRBD1. Germline CDR1 MNHEY, CDR2 SVGAGI. J gave up 5 bases and V 8 bases, and 5 bases lay outside the gene matches. This CDR3 has 12 amino acids. The CDR3 is CASRKGAETQYF. The CDR3 DNA reads TGTGCCAGCCGAAAGGGGGCTGAGACCCAGTACTTC.

The chain uses TRBV27 and TRBJ1-5; no definite D call. Trimming removed 6 bases from V and 0 bases from J, with 15 bases in between. Per germline, CDR1 MNHEY and CDR2 SMNVEV (reference sequence). The CDR3 is 16 amino acids. CDR3 in DNA: TGTGCCAGCAGCCGGAAATGGGGTTATAGCAATCAGCCCCAGCATTTT. Translating gives CASSRKWGYSNQPQHF.

This clonotype has just one count. The gene calls are TRBV5-1 and TRBJ1-2; no clear D gene. There are 13 residues in the CDR3. The germline V gene encodes CDR1 SGHRS and CDR2 YFSETQ. Deletions cut 2 bases from V and 8 bases from J, with 13 bases between. The CDR3 region has the DNA TGCGCCAGCAGCTTATATCCCGACCAGGGCTACACCTTC. This gives the protein CASSLYPDQGYTF.

The gene calls are TRBV20-1 and TRBJ2-3; D may be TRBD1 or TRBD2 (5 bases each). There are 12 residues in the CDR3. V lost 5 bases and J 2 bases, leaving 8 bases between the germline ends. The germline V gene has CDR1 DFQATT and CDR2 SNEGSKA (reference sequence). CDR3: CSAGTFTDTQYF. CDR3 coding DNA: TGCAGTGCTGGGACCTTCACAGATACGCAGTATTTT.

Only a few counts were recorded for this clonotype. A read error is possible here, since a much larger clone lies one base away. The chain combines TRBV5-1 with TRBJ1-5; D remains unclear. The CDR3 extends over 13 amino acids. The germline CDR1 and CDR2 sequences are SGHRS and YFSETQ. V was clipped by 3 bases and J by 2 bases, with 6 bases between them. The CDR3 region is CASSWAGNQPQHF. The CDR3 DNA reads as TGCGCCAGCAGCTGGGCGGGCAATCAGCCCCAGCATTTT.

As regards this clonotype: A clone one base away is much larger, so this may be a read error. V gene TRBV4-2 combines with J gene TRBJ2-5; D is unclear. The CDR3 totals 16 residues. In germline, CDR1 is LGHNA, CDR2 YNFKEQ. In nucleotides, the CDR3 is TGTGCCAGCAGCCAGGACCTAGGCGTGTACCAAGAGACCCGGTACTTC. Translated: CASSQDLGVYQETRYF.